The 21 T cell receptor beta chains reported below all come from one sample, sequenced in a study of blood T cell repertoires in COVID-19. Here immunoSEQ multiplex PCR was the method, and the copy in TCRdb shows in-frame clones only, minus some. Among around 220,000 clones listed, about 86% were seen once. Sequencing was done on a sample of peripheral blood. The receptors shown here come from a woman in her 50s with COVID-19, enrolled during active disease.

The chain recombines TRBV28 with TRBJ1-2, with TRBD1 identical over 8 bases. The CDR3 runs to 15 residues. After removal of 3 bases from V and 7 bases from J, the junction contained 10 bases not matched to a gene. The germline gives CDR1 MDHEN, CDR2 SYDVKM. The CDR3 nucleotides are TGTGCCAGCAGTTTGCCGAACAGGGGGATGATTGGCTACACCTTC. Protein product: CASSLPNRGMIGYTF.

The CDR3 reads CAKAASYNEQFF. In DNA form, the CDR3 reads TGTGCCAAAGCGGCTTCCTACAATGAGCAGTTCTTC. The chain is built from TRBV6-5 and TRBJ2-1, with TRBD2 as a possible D gene (5 bases). The CDR3 is 12 amino acids. Trimming cost V 10 bases and J 1 base, with 8 bases left between them. Germline values: CDR1 MNHEY, CDR2 SVGAGI.

The CDR3 DNA reads as TGTGCCAGCAGTTTGACAGGGGACTATGGCTACACCTTC. Amino acids: CASSLTGDYGYTF. The genes are TRBV28 and TRBJ1-2; TRBD1 aligns across 8 bases. The CDR3 has 13 residues. The V segment lost 3 bases and the J segment 3 bases; nucleotides outside the gene matches: 0. The germline gives CDR1 MDHEN, CDR2 SYDVKM.

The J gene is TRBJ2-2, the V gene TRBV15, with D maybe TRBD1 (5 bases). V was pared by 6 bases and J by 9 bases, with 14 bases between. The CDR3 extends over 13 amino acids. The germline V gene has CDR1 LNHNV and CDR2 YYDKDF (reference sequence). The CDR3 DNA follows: TGTGCCACCAGAGGACAAATAGAAAGGGAGCTGTTTTTT. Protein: CATRGQIERELFF.

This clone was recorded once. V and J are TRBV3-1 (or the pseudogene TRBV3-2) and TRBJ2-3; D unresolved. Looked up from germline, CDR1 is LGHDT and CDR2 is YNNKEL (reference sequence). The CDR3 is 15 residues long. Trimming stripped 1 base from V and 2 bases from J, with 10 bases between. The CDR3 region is CASSQVAVSTDTQYF. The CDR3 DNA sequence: TGTGCCAGCAGCCAAGTGGCAGTTTCCACAGATACGCAGTATTTT.

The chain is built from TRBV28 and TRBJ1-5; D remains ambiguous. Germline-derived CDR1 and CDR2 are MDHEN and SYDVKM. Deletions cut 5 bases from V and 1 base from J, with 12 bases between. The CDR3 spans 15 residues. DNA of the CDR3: TGTGCCAGCAGTCGCACAGATCACAGCAATCAGCCCCAGCATTTT. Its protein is CASSRTDHSNQPQHF.

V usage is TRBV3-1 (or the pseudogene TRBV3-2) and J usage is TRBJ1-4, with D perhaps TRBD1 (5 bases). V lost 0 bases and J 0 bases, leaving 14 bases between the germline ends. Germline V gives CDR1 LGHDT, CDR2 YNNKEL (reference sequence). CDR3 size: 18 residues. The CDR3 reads CASSQEGGRTSTNEKLFF. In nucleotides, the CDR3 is TGTGCCAGCAGCCAAGAGGGGGGTAGGACATCAACTAATGAAAAACTGTTTTTT.

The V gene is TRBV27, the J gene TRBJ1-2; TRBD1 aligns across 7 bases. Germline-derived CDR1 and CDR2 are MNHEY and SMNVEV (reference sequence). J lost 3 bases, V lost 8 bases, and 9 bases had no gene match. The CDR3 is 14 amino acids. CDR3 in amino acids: CASRPAGGYYGYTF. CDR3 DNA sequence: TGTGCCAGCCGCCCTGCAGGGGGATACTATGGCTACACCTTC.

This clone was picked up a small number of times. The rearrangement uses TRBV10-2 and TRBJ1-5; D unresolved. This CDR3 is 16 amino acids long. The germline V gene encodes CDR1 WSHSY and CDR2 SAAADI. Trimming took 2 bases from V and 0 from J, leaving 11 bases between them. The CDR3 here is CASSESRINSNQPQHF. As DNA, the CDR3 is TGCGCCAGCAGTGAGAGCAGGATAAATAGCAATCAGCCCCAGCATTTT.

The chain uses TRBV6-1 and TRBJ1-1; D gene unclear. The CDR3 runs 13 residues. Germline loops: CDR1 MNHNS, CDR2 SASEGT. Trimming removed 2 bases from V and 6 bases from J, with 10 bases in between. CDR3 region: CASSELFGPEAFF. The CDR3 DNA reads TGTGCCAGCAGTGAACTCTTCGGTCCTGAAGCTTTCTTT.

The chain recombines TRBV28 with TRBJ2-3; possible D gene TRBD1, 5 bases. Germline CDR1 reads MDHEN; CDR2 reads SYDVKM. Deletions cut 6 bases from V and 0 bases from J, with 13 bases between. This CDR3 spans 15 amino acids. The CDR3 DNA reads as TGTGCCAGCAGCCGCCGGACACCTAGCACAGATACGCAGTATTTT. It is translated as CASSRRTPSTDTQYF.

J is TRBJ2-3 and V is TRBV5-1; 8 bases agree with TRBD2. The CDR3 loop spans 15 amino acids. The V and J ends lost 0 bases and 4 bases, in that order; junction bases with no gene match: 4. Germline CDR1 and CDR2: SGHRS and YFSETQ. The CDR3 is CASSLAGRGSDTQYF. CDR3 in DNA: TGCGCCAGCAGCTTGGCCGGGAGGGGCTCAGATACGCAGTATTTT.

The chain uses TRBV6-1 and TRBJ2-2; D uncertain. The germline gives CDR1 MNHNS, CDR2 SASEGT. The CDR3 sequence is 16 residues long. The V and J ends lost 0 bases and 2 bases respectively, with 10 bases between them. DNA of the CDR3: TGTGCCAGCAGTGAAGCGGGCATTTCTAACACCGGGGAGCTGTTTTTT. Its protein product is CASSEAGISNTGELFF.

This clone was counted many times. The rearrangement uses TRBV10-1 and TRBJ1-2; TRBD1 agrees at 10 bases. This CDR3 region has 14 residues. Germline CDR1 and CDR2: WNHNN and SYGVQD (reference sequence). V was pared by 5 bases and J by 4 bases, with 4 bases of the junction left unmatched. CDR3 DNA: TGCGCCAGCAGTCCCCGGGACAGGGGCTATGGCTACACCTTC. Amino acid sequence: CASSPRDRGYGYTF.

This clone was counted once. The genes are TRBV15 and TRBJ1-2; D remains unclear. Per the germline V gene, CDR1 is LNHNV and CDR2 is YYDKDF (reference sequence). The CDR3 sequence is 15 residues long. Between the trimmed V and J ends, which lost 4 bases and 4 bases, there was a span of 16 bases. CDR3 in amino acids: CATSTPGEEGYGYTF. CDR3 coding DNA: TGTGCCACCAGCACCCCCGGGGAGGAAGGCTATGGCTACACCTTC. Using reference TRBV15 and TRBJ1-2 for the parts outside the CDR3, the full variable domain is DAMVIQNPRYQVTQFGKPVTLSCSQTLNHNVMYWYQQKSSQAPKLLFHYYDKDFNNEADTPDNFQSRRPNTSFCFLDIRSPGLGDTAMYLCATSTPGEEGYGYTFGSGTRLTVV.

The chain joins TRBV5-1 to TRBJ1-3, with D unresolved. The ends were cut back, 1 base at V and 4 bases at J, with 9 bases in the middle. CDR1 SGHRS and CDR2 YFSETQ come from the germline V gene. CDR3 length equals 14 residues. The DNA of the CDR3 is TGCGCCAGCAGCTTGACCGGGAGAGGAAACACCATATATTTT. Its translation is CASSLTGRGNTIYF.

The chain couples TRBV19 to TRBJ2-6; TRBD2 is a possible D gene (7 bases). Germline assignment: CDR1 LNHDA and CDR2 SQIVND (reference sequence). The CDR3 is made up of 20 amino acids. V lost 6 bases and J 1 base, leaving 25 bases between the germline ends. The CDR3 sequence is CASSGTLLVRGGSGANVLTF. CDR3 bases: TGTGCCAGTAGCGGTACCCTCCTAGTGAGGGGGGGGTCTGGGGCCAACGTCCTGACTTTC.

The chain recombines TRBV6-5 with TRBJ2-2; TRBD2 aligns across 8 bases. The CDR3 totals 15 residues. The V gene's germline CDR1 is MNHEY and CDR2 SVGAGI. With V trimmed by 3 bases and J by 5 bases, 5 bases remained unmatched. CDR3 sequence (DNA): TGTGCCAGCAGTTATGGCGGGGGGTTTACCGGGGAGCTGTTTTTT. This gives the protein CASSYGGGFTGELFF.

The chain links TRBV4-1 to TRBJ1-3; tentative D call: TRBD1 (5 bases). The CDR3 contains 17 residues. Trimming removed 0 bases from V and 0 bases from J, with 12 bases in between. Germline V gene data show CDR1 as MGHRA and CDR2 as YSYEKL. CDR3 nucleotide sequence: TGCGCCAGCAGCCAAGATTTAAGGGACTTCTCTGGAAACACCATATATTTT. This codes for CASSQDLRDFSGNTIYF.

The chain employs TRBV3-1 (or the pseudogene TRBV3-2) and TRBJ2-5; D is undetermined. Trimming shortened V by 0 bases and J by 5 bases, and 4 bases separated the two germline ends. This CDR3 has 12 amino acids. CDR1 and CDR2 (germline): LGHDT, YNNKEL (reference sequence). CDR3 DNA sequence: TGTGCCAGCAGCCAAGATATGGAGACCCAGTACTTC. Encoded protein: CASSQDMETQYF.

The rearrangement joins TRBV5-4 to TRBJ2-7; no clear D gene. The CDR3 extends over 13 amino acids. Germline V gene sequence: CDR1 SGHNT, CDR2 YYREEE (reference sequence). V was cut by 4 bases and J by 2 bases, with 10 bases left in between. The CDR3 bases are TGTGCCAGCAGCCCCAACCGAGCCTACGAGCAGTACTTC. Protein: CASSPNRAYEQYF.